This T cell receptor beta chain was sequenced during a study of blood T cell repertoires in COVID-19. This clone has a handful of counts. Assay used: immunoSEQ multiplex PCR; TCRdb lists only in-frame clones, some missing. The sample includes approximately 240,000 clones, less than 85% of them seen just once. The CDR3 runs 16 residues. CDR1 SGHRS and CDR2 YFSETQ come from the germline V gene. V dropped 3 bases and J dropped 4; count of bases not matched to a gene: 7. This TCR came from a woman of 80 years or more with active or convalescent COVID-19. Sequencing was done on a sample of peripheral blood. The chain joins TRBV5-1 to TRBJ2-2; 9 bases are shared with TRBD1. As DNA, the CDR3 is TGCGCCAGCAGCTGGAGGGACAGGGTTGGCACCGGGGAGCTGTTTTTT. Translated, it gives CASSWRDRVGTGELFF.